These 15 T cell receptor beta chains were sequenced from one sample in a study of T cell repertoires in cytomegalovirus infection (dated by TCRdb to about 2019). The instrument given in TCRdb is Illumina HiSeq 1500. TCRdb reprocessing: public reads trimmed at Q25 with fastp, clones called with MiXCR, in-frame beta chains kept. A single entry per CDR3 protein holds the most common genes and DNA from its merged rows. In this sample the table shows 150,000 to 200,000 distinct CDR3 sequences, roughly 9.8% of which occur a single time. The leading ten clones occupy roughly 5% of the sample. Sequences were obtained from PBMCs. The source is a human donor in good health (CMV status not recorded). Some clones in this sample may be carry-over from other donors' samples.

This clonotype was counted only a few times. The gene calls are TRBV6-4 and TRBJ2-3; 10 bases map to TRBD2. Germline-derived CDR1 and CDR2 are MRHNA and SNTAGT. V lost 3 bases, J lost 0 bases, and 0 bases stayed unmatched. This CDR3 contains 15 residues. The CDR3 loop is CASSELAGSTDTQYF. CDR3 coding DNA: TGTGCCAGCAGTGAACTAGCGGGAAGCACAGATACGCAGTATTTT.

This clonotype was counted many times. The chain links TRBV7-8 to TRBJ1-4; TRBD1 matches 10 bases. The germline gives CDR1 SGHVS, CDR2 FQNEAQ. After removal of 5 bases from V and 7 bases from J, the junction contained 10 bases not matched to a gene. This CDR3 is 16 amino acids long. The CDR3 DNA follows: TGTGCCAGCAGCCCAAATCAGGACAGGGGGTTTGAAAAACTGTTTTTT. It encodes CASSPNQDRGFEKLFF.

This rearrangement joins TRBV11-2 to TRBJ2-1, with TRBD2 identical over 7 bases. J was trimmed by 7 bases and V by 1 base; bases with no gene match: 10. There are 16 residues in the CDR3. Germline loops: CDR1 SGHAT, CDR2 FQNNGV. In DNA form, the CDR3 reads TGTGCCAGCAGCTTAGCCAGCGGGGCATGGGGGAATGAGCAGTTCTTC. Its translation: CASSLASGAWGNEQFF. The full variable domain, completed using reference TRBV11-2 and TRBJ2-1, is EAGVAQSPRYKIIEKRQSVAFWCNPISGHATLYWYQQILGQGPKLLIQFQNNGVVDDSQLPKDRFSAERLKGVDSTLKIQPAKLEDSAVYLCASSLASGAWGNEQFFGPGTRLTVL.

This clonotype was seen at least ten times. The CDR3 DNA reads as TGTGCCAGTAGTGGGAGTGGCTCTGGGGCCAACGTCCTGACTTTC. Translated: CASSGSGSGANVLTF. V and J are TRBV19 and TRBJ2-6; tentative D call: TRBD2 (5 bases). V lost 5 bases, J lost 0 bases, and 8 bases lay in between. Germline CDR1 and CDR2: LNHDA and SQIVND (reference sequence). CDR3 length: 15 amino acids. Looking up the rest from reference TRBV19 and TRBJ2-6 gives the full variable domain: DGGITQSPKYLFRKEGQNVTLSCEQNLNHDAMYWYRQDPGQGLRLIYYSQIVNDFQKGDIAEGYSVSREKKESFPLTVTSAQKNPTAFYLCASSGSGSGANVLTFGAGSRLTVL.

The chain combines TRBV19 with TRBJ2-3; a possible D gene is TRBD1 (7 bases). The CDR3 totals 17 residues. Per the germline V gene, CDR1 is LNHDA and CDR2 is SQIVND (reference sequence). Trimming removed 1 base from V and 3 bases from J, with 17 bases in between. DNA of the CDR3: TGTGCCAGTAGTATAGCGGGCAGGGGGGCCGGGACAGATACGCAGTATTTT. This encodes CASSIAGRGAGTDTQYF.

V gene TRBV2 combines with J gene TRBJ2-7; D possibly corresponds to TRBD1 (6 bases). The CDR3 is 17 amino acids. With 2 bases removed from V and 2 bases from J, the gap between germline ends came to 19 bases. Germline values: CDR1 SNHLY, CDR2 FYNNEI. For the CDR3, the DNA is TGTGCCAGCAGTGAAACTATGACAGGCTCTACCACCTACGAGCAGTACTTC. Translated: CASSETMTGSTTYEQYF.

This clonotype was seen many times. The chain employs TRBV29-1 and TRBJ2-7; no clear D gene. Per the germline V gene, CDR1 is SQVTM and CDR2 is ANQGSEA. V was cut by 2 bases and J by 1 base, with 9 bases left in between. The CDR3 is 13 residues long. In nucleotides, the CDR3 is TGCAGCGTTGAAACGGATCCTTCCTACGAGCAGTACTTC. Translated: CSVETDPSYEQYF.

The V gene is TRBV6-4, the J gene TRBJ2-3, with 9 bases aligning to TRBD2. This CDR3 is 14 amino acids long. Germline assignment: CDR1 MRHNA and CDR2 SNTAGT. V was pared by 6 bases and J by 2 bases, with 3 bases of the junction left unmatched. CDR3 coding DNA: TGTGCCAGCAGGCGGACTAGCGCCACAGATACGCAGTATTTT. This translates into CASRRTSATDTQYF.

The gene calls are TRBV7-2 and TRBJ1-1; TRBD1 matches 8 bases. V dropped 1 base and J dropped 13; count of bases not matched to a gene: 8. CDR1 is SGHTA and CDR2 is FQGNSA in the germline V gene. The CDR3 contains 13 residues. CDR3 coding DNA: TGTGCCAGCAGCTTAGTAAGACAGGGGACGATTTTCTTT. Translation: CASSLVRQGTIFF.

This clonotype was counted between two and nine times. V is TRBV19 and J is TRBJ2-1, with TRBD1 matching 7 bases. V lost 0 bases to trimming and J lost 3 bases; unmatched junction nucleotides: 8. Germline values: CDR1 LNHDA, CDR2 SQIVND (reference sequence). This CDR3 contains 17 residues. The CDR3 DNA reads TGTGCCAGTAGTATAGATGGTCCAGGGGGTTTCTACAATGAGCAGTTCTTC. It is translated as CASSIDGPGGFYNEQFF.

Many counts were recorded for this clonotype. The chain couples TRBV7-3 to TRBJ2-1; 8 bases map to TRBD2. The CDR3 sequence is 17 residues long. CDR1 is SGHTA, CDR2 FQGTGA, per germline. The J segment lost 3 bases and the V segment lost 1 base, leaving 8 bases of the junction unmatched. CDR3 coding DNA: TGTGCCAGCAGCTTAAGGCACCTTAGCGGGATCTACAATGAGCAGTTCTTC. Encoded protein: CASSLRHLSGIYNEQFF.

Ten or more counts support this clonotype. The rearrangement links TRBV7-2 to TRBJ1-6, with D maybe TRBD1 (6 bases). V was cut by 6 bases and J by 8 bases, with 11 bases left in between. This CDR3 is 13 amino acids long. Germline V gene lookup returns CDR1 SGHTA and CDR2 FQGNSA. The CDR3: CASRLQGYSPLHF. The CDR3, as DNA: TGTGCCAGCAGACTTCAGGGGTATTCACCCCTCCACTTT.

The chain employs TRBV19 and TRBJ1-5; tentatively, D is TRBD1 (6 bases). The V and J ends lost 3 bases and 8 bases respectively, with 17 bases between them. Germline-derived CDR1 and CDR2 are LNHDA and SQIVND (reference sequence). The CDR3 spans 15 residues. CDR3 residues: CASSIEQGRNKPQHF. CDR3 DNA: TGTGCCAGTAGTATTGAACAGGGCCGTAATAAGCCCCAGCATTTT. Variable domain in full (rest from reference TRBV19 and TRBJ1-5): DGGITQSPKYLFRKEGQNVTLSCEQNLNHDAMYWYRQDPGQGLRLIYYSQIVNDFQKGDIAEGYSVSREKKESFPLTVTSAQKNPTAFYLCASSIEQGRNKPQHFGDGTRLSIL.

This clonotype was detected ten times or more. V gene TRBV7-8 combines with J gene TRBJ1-5; maybe TRBD1 (6 bases). Germline V gene lookup returns CDR1 SGHVS and CDR2 FQNEAQ. CDR3 length equals 15 residues. V was pared by 5 bases and J by 6 bases, with 17 bases between. The CDR3 here is CASSEFRGGGQPQHF. The CDR3 coding sequence is TGTGCCAGCAGCGAGTTTAGGGGGGGCGGTCAGCCCCAGCATTTT.

A note on this clonotype: This sequence may be a read error, since a much larger clone differs from it by one base. CDR3 loop: CASSSRDYQETQYF. For the CDR3, the DNA is TGTGCCAGCAGCTCCCGGGACTACCAAGAGACCCAGTACTTC. The J gene is TRBJ2-5, the V gene TRBV5-4; a possible D gene is TRBD2 (6 bases). The CDR3 is 14 amino acids. V was trimmed by 3 bases and J by 0 bases, leaving 9 bases between them. Germline-derived CDR1 and CDR2 are SGHNT and YYREEE (reference sequence).